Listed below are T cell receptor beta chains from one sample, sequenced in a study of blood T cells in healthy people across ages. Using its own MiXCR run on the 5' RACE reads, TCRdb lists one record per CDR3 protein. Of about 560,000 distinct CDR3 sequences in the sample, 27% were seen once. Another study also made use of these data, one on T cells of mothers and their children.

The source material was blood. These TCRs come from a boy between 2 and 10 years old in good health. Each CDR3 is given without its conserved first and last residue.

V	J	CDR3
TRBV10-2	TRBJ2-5	ASTTTDSSRTQY
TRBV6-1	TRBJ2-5	ASSAPSSSAQETQY
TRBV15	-	ATGADSYEQY
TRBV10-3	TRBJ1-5	AIGAGDSNQPQH
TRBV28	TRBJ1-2	ASAPRGVYGYT
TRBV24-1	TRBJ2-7	ATSDLHPGQGEAYEQY
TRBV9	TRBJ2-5	ASSWAWDPQEQY
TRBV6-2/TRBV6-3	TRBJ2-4	ASSYGTIGPKNIQY
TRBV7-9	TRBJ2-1	ASSLVVDRDSYNEQF
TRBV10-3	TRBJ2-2	AIRPPLDAGELF
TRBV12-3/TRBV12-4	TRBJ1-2	ASSLGPYQGEGYT
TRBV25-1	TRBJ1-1	ASSDMGEEVAF
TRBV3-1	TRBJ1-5	ASSQFPRTGTINQPQH
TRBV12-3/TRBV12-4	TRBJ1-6	AGSFPGYNSPLH
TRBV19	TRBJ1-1	VSSIWAGGRNTEAF
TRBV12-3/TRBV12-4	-	ASSFSGGSDEQY
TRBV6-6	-	ASEGWDRGRNEQF
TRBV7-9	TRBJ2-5	ASSPRLAGGPETQY
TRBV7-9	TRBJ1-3	ASRGGWTDSGNTIY
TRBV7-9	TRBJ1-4	ASSSWGNEKLL
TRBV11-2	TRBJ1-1	ASSLDSPEVFQFHVGRTTEAF
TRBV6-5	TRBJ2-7	ASRQAAGDSYEQY
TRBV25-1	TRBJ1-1	ASSRDPTRGTEAF
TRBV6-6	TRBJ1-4	ASSFGQNNEKLF
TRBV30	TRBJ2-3	AWRNSGGTDTQY
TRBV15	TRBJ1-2	ATSRERGGAGGYT
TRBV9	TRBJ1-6	ASRGDNSPLH
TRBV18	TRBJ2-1	ASSPPGLVYNEQF
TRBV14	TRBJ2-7	ASSQLSYEQY
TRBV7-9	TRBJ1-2	ASSLQGATGYT